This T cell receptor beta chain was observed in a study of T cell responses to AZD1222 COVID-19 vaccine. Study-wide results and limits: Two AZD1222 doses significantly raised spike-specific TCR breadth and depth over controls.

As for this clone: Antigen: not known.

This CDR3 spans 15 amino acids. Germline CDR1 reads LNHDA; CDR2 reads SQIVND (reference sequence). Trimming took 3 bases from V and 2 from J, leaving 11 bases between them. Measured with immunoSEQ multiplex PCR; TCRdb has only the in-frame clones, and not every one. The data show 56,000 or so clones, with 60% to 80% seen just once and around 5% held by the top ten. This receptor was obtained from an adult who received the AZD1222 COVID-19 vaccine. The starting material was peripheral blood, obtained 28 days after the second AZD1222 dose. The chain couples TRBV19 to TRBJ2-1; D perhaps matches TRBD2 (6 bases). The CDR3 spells CASSIQLATYNEQFF. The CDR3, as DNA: TGTGCCAGTAGTATCCAACTAGCTACCTACAATGAGCAGTTCTTC. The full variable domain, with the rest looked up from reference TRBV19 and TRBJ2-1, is DGGITQSPKYLFRKEGQNVTLSCEQNLNHDAMYWYRQDPGQGLRLIYYSQIVNDFQKGDIAEGYSVSREKKESFPLTVTSAQKNPTAFYLCASSIQLATYNEQFFGPGTRLTVL.